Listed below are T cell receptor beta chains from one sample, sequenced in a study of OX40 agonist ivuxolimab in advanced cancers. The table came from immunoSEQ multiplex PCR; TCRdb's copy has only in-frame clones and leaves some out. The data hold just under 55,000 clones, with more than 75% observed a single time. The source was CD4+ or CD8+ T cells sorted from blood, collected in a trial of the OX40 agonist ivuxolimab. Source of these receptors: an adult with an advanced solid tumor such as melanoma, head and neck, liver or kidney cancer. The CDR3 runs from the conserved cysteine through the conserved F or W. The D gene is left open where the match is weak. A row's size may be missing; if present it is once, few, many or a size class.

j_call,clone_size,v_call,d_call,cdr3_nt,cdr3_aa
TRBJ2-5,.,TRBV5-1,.,TGCGCCAGCAGCTCTGGGAGAGGGCGCGGAGAGACCCAGTACTTC,CASSSGRGRGETQYF
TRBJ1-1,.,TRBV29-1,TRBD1,TGCAGCGTCGAACAGGGGATGAACACTGAAGCTTTCTTT,CSVEQGMNTEAFF
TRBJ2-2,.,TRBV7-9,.,TGTGCCAGCAGCCGCCGGAAGGAAAGGAGTTCCGGGGAGCTGTTTTTT,CASSRRKERSSGELFF
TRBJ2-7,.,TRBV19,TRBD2,TGTGCCAGCAACCCGGGGGGGGGCTACGAGCAGTACTTC,CASNPGGGYEQYF
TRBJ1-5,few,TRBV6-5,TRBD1,TGTGCCAGCAGTGGTAACAGGGGGCATCAGCCCCAGCATTTT,CASSGNRGHQPQHF
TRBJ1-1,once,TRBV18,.,TGTGCCAGCTCTCCCGCGGGAAGGGTTGATGAAACTGAAGCTTTCTTT,CASSPAGRVDETEAFF
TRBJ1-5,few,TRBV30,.,TGTGCCTGGAGTCTAGGCCAACAGAGGCCCCAGCATTTT,CAWSLGQQRPQHF
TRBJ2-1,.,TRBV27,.,TGTGCCAGCAGCCCTAGGAGGTGGCCGAGGAATGAGCAGTTCTTC,CASSPRRWPRNEQFF
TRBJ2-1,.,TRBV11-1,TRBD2,TGTGCCAGCAGCTTAGTAGCGGGAGGGGCCTACAATGAGCAGTTCTTC,CASSLVAGGAYNEQFF
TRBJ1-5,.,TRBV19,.,TGTGCCAGTAGACTTAGTAGGGGCCGTAGCAATCAGCCCCAGCATTTT,CASRLSRGRSNQPQHF
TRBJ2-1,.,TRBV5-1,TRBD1,TGCGCCAGCAGCTTGGGAGGGACAGGGGGGAATGAGCAGTTCTTC,CASSLGGTGGNEQFF
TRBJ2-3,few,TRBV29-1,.,TGCAGCGTTGCTCTGGGGTTGGGGGATACGCAGTATTTT,CSVALGLGDTQYF
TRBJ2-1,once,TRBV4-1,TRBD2,TGTGCCAGCAGCCAAACTAGCGGGAGGGAATTCTTC,CASSQTSGREFF
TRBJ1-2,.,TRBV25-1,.,TGTGCCAGCAGTGAAATTGGGAGACGGGGAGGTGGCTACACCTTC,CASSEIGRRGGGYTF
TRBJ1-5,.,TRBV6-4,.,TGTGCCAGCAGTACAGGTCCCGAGCGACCCCAGCATTTT,CASSTGPERPQHF
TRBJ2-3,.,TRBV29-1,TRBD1,TGCAGCGTCCGACCGGGACAGGGGACGGATACGCAGTATTTT,CSVRPGQGTDTQYF
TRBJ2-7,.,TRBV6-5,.,TGTGCCAGCAGTTACCGCCGCCCGGACGGCGGGCAGTACTTC,CASSYRRPDGGQYF
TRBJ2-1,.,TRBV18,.,TGTGCCAGCTCGCCTTATCTAGGGGGGCGGTGGAATGAGCAGTTCTTC,CASSPYLGGRWNEQFF
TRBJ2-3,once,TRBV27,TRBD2,TGTGCCAGCGGGGGGGGGTCGTATACGCAGTATTTT,CASGGGSYTQYF
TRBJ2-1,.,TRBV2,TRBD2,TGTGCCAGCCTTGCTGAACTAGCGGGACCCAATGAGCAGTTCTTC,CASLAELAGPNEQFF
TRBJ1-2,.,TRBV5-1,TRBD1,TGCGCCAGCAGCTCATTCGGACAGGGGGCTGGTGGCTACACCTTC,CASSSFGQGAGGYTF
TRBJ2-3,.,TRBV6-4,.,TGTGCCACCAAGCTGCAAGGGGGCACAGATACGCAGTATTTT,CATKLQGGTDTQYF
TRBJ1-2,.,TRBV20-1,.,TGCAGTGCTCCCCCGGCCTATGGCTACACCTTC,CSAPPAYGYTF
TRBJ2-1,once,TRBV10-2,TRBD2,TGCGCCAGCAGGGGACTAGCGGGGAACAATGAGCAGTTCTTC,CASRGLAGNNEQFF
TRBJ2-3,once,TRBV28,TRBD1,TGTGCCAGCAGGGGGACAGGGGGCACAGATACGCAGTATTTT,CASRGTGGTDTQYF
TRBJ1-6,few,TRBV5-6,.,TGTGCCAGCAGCTCGCCGCGAGTAGGGACTGTTAATTCACCCCTCCACTTT,CASSSPRVGTVNSPLHF
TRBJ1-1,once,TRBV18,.,TGTGCCAGCTCACCACTAAGGGAGGGCACTGAAGCTTTCTTT,CASSPLREGTEAFF
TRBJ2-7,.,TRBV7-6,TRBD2,TGTGCCAGCAGCGCCGGGGGGGGTGTCGGTTTTTACGAGCAGTACTTC,CASSAGGGVGFYEQYF
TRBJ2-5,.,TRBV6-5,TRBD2,TGTGCCAGCAGTTACAGCGGGAGAAATAAAGAGACCCAGTACTTC,CASSYSGRNKETQYF
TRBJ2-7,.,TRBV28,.,TGTGCCAGCAGTTTTCCAGACGGTTACGAGCAGTACTTC,CASSFPDGYEQYF
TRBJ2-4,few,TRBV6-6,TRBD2,TGTGCCAGCAGTTGGGCGTCTACTAGCGGGAGGGACATTCAGTACTTC,CASSWASTSGRDIQYF
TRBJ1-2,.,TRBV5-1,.,TGCGCCAGCAGCTTGGTGCCGGGGCCGGGAGGCTACACCTTC,CASSLVPGPGGYTF
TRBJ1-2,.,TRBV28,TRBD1,TGTGCCAGCAGTTTACCCCACCGGACAGGGAGAGGCTACACCTTC,CASSLPHRTGRGYTF
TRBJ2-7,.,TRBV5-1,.,TGCGCCAGCAGCTTGGGACTCGTAAACTCCTACGAGCAGTACTTC,CASSLGLVNSYEQYF
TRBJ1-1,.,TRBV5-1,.,TGCGCCAGCACCCGCGACGGGCTGAACACTGAAGCTTTCTTT,CASTRDGLNTEAFF
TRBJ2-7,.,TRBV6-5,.,TGTGCCAGCACCACAGGGCGGTATATCCACGAGCAGTACTTC,CASTTGRYIHEQYF
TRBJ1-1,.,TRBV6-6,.,TGTGCCAGCAGCTTTGACAGGAACACTGAAGCTTTCTTT,CASSFDRNTEAFF
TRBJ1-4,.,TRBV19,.,TGTGCCAGTAGTAGACAGGTTGCAACTAATGAAAAACTGTTTTTT,CASSRQVATNEKLFF
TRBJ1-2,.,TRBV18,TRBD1,TGTGCCAGCTCACCACTTTGGACAGGGGCCTCGGGAGGCTACACCTTC,CASSPLWTGASGGYTF
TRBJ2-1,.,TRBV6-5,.,TGTGCCAGCAGTTATCGGGCAGCCTACAATGAGCAGTTCTTC,CASSYRAAYNEQFF
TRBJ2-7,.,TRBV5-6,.,TGTGCCAGCAGCTTGGTGGGTGGTCAGACCTACGAGCAGTACTTC,CASSLVGGQTYEQYF
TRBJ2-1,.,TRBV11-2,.,TGTGCCAGCAGCTTAGATCAAGGGGGTTGGTATGAGCAGTTCTTC,CASSLDQGGWYEQFF
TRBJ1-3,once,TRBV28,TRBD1,TGTGCCAGCAGTTTTTTACAGGGGTCTGGAAACACCATATATTTT,CASSFLQGSGNTIYF
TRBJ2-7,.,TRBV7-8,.,TGTGCCAGCAGCTTTGACAGAACCAAGTACGAGCAGTACTTC,CASSFDRTKYEQYF
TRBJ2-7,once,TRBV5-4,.,TGTGCCAGCAGACCATGGGGGGGCCGCTACGAGCAGTACTTC,CASRPWGGRYEQYF
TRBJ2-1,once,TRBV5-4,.,TGTGCCAGCAGCCTCGGAGGGGGGACAACCTACAATGAGCAGTTCTTC,CASSLGGGTTYNEQFF
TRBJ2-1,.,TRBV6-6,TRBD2,TGTGCCAGCAGTCCCGGACTAGCCGCGAACAATGAGCAGTTCTTC,CASSPGLAANNEQFF
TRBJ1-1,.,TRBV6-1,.,TGTGCCAATTGGGGTCAGGCTTTCTTT,CANWGQAFF